A selection of T cell receptor beta chains follows, all from one sample in a study of T cells after yellow fever vaccination. MiXCR, run by TCRdb on the 5' RACE reads, gives a single entry per CDR3 protein. The repertoire holds roughly 310,000 distinct CDR3 sequences, 7.5% to 9% seen once, with about a sixth in the top ten. The source material was PBMCs, sampled on the day of the first yellow fever vaccination. These receptors were obtained from a man aged 18-30 years who received the YFV17D yellow fever vaccine. The CDR3 runs from the conserved cysteine through the conserved F or W. A D gene is named only where the DNA matches it firmly. Some rows have no size entry. The others give once, few or many, or a class for an expanded clone.

v_gene	d_gene	abundance	j_gene	CDR3aa	CDR3nt
TRBV7-8	TRBD1	NA	TRBJ1-1	CASSPQGASTEAFF	TGTGCCAGCAGCCCACAGGGGGCATCCACTGAAGCTTTCTTT
TRBV10-3	NA	NA	TRBJ2-3	CAISDNSGYSFADTQYF	TGTGCCATCAGTGATAACTCAGGGTATAGTTTTGCAGATACGCAGTATTTT
TRBV7-3	NA	many	TRBJ1-5	CASSSGSNQPQHF	TGTGCCAGCAGCTCGGGAAGCAATCAGCCCCAGCATTTT
TRBV4-3	NA	NA	TRBJ2-3	CASSWGSIDTQYF	TGCGCCAGCAGCTGGGGCAGCATAGATACGCAGTATTTT
TRBV4-1	NA	few	TRBJ2-1	CASSQDPPGVRGHNEQFF	TGCGCCAGCAGCCAAGACCCCCCGGGGGTTCGGGGGCACAATGAGCAGTTCTTC
TRBV5-4	TRBD2	few	TRBJ2-1	CASSFAGGNNEQFF	TGTGCCAGCAGCTTCGCGGGGGGAAACAATGAGCAGTTCTTC
TRBV21-1	NA	few	TRBJ1-1	CASSKKGGTGSEAFF	TGTGCCAGCAGCAAAAAAGGAGGGACAGGGAGTGAAGCTTTCTTT
TRBV29-1	NA	NA	TRBJ2-3	CSVASGSDTQYF	TGCAGCGTGGCTTCAGGGTCAGATACGCAGTATTTT
TRBV6-1	NA	NA	TRBJ1-5	CASSDDRQPQHF	TGTGCCAGCAGCGACGACAGGCAGCCCCAGCATTTT
TRBV28	NA	many	TRBJ1-3	CASTLNPGDSGNTIYF	TGTGCCAGCACCCTAAACCCAGGGGACTCTGGAAACACCATATATTTT
TRBV4-3	TRBD1	many	TRBJ2-1	CASSRSLRDSNEQFF	TGCGCCAGCAGCCGGAGTCTCCGGGACAGCAATGAGCAGTTCTTC
TRBV4-3	NA	few	TRBJ1-1	CASSQSRGGTEAFF	TGCGCCAGCAGCCAGAGCCGGGGAGGCACTGAAGCTTTCTTT
TRBV7-2	NA	few	TRBJ2-7	CASSWGSHEQYF	TGTGCCAGCAGCTGGGGCTCCCACGAGCAGTACTTC
TRBV4-3	NA	many	TRBJ2-1	CASTPTAGSSYNEQFF	TGCGCCAGCACCCCCACGGCGGGTAGCTCCTACAATGAGCAGTTCTTC
TRBV4-1	TRBD1	few	TRBJ1-2	CASSQGTGSGYGYTF	TGCGCCAGCAGCCAAGGGACAGGGTCGGGCTATGGCTACACCTTC
TRBV18	NA	many	TRBJ2-3	CASSQYTSATSAVDTQYF	TGTGCCAGCTCCCAATACACCTCCGCTACTTCGGCAGTAGATACGCAGTATTTT
TRBV6-1	TRBD2	many	TRBJ2-1	CASSASGVRNEQFF	TGTGCCAGCAGTGCTAGCGGGGTACGTAATGAGCAGTTCTTC
TRBV11-1	TRBD1	NA	TRBJ1-4	CASSRGGLNGGRRQGGEKLFF	TGTGCCAGCAGCCGAGGGGGGTTGAATGGTGGAAGACGACAGGGGGGTGAAAAACTGTTTTTT
TRBV4-2	NA	few	TRBJ1-2	CASSQEAGWETF	TGTGCCAGCAGCCAAGAGGCGGGCTGGGAGACCTTC
TRBV6-5	NA	NA	TRBJ1-2	CASSYSGELAYGYTF	TGTGCCAGCAGTTACTCTGGGGAACTAGCCTATGGCTACACCTTC
TRBV5-1	NA	NA	TRBJ2-5	CASSRALGVETQYF	TGCGCCAGCTCTCGAGCGCTGGGGGTGGAGACCCAGTACTTC
TRBV6-5	NA	few	TRBJ1-2	CASSYGPVGGRDGYTF	TGTGCCAGCAGTTACGGGCCTGTGGGGGGCCGAGATGGCTACACCTTC
TRBV7-6	NA	NA	TRBJ2-3	CASSLDTGSTDTQYF	TGTGCCAGCAGCTTAGATACGGGAAGCACAGATACGCAGTATTTT
TRBV7-9	NA	NA	TRBJ1-1	CASSPTNRATEAFF	TGTGCCAGCAGCCCGACAAACAGGGCCACTGAAGCTTTCTTT
TRBV29-1	NA	NA	TRBJ2-7	CSVEGPGETYEQYF	TGCAGCGTTGAAGGGCCGGGTGAGACCTACGAGCAGTACTTC
TRBV20-1	TRBD2	NA	TRBJ2-1	CSARSLAGVDNEQFF	TGCAGTGCTAGAAGCCTAGCGGGGGTGGACAATGAGCAGTTCTTC
TRBV7-2	NA	NA	TRBJ2-3	CASSLQGSGTDTQYF	TGTGCCAGCAGCCTACAGGGCTCTGGCACAGATACGCAGTATTTT
TRBV5-8	TRBD2	NA	TRBJ2-7	CASRPLAGVDEQYF	TGTGCCAGCAGACCACTAGCGGGGGTCGACGAGCAGTACTTC
TRBV24-1	TRBD1	few	TRBJ2-2	CATSEAGTVNTGELFF	TGTGCCACCAGTGAAGCCGGGACAGTGAACACCGGGGAGCTGTTTTTT
TRBV20-1	TRBD1	once	TRBJ2-5	CSADRTGVQGETQCF	TGCAGTGCCGACCGGACAGGGGTGCAGGGAGAGACCCAGTGCTTC
TRBV20-1	NA	few	TRBJ1-1	CSARDRRGINTEAFF	TGCAGTGCTAGAGATAGGAGGGGAATAAACACTGAAGCTTTCTTT
TRBV20-1	TRBD2	NA	TRBJ2-7	CSASTSGGRYEQYF	TGCAGTGCTTCAACTAGCGGGGGACGGTACGAGCAGTACTTC
TRBV27	NA	few	TRBJ1-5	CASRWGDSNQPQHF	TGTGCCAGCCGCTGGGGGGATAGCAATCAGCCCCAGCATTTT
TRBV12-3/TRBV12-4	NA	NA	TRBJ1-3	CTCSLGGHLFSGNTIYF	TGTACCTGCAGTTTAGGGGGTCACCTGTTCTCTGGAAACACCATATATTTT
TRBV19	NA	few	TRBJ1-1	CASSSNEMTEHTEAFF	TGTGCCAGTAGTTCAAACGAGATGACAGAACACACTGAAGCTTTCTTT
TRBV6-1	NA	NA	TRBJ2-1	CATTRDSSYNEQFF	TGTGCCACTACGAGAGATAGCTCCTACAATGAGCAGTTCTTC